This TCR beta chain was profiled in a study of shared clonotypes between healthy human individuals. Whole-study results and caveats: Rarefaction showed that sequencing of sorted subsets was incomplete (despite large depth).

Some clones are missing from TCRdb's copy, which holds only in-frame ones; the method was immunoSEQ multiplex PCR. The repertoire includes over 150,000 clones, around 63% of them detected once, and 8.5% to 12% sits in the top ten. This clone appeared a single time. The antigen is not known. Trimming shortened V by 6 bases and J by 4 bases, and 13 bases separated the two germline ends. This CDR3 region has 14 residues. Germline V lookup: CDR1 SGHTA, CDR2 FQGNSA. This receptor was taken from a man younger than 45 in good health. The rearrangement uses TRBV7-2 and TRBJ1-5; D uncertain. What was sequenced was memory CD4+ T cells sorted from blood. Subset: CD45RA-negative fraction. The CDR3 loop reads CASSRQPQNQPQHF. CDR3 nucleotide sequence: TGTGCCAGCAGTCGACAACCCCAGAATCAGCCCCAGCATTTT. Full variable domain (rest looked up from reference TRBV7-2 and TRBJ1-5): GAGVSQSPSNKVTEKGKDVELRCDPISGHTALYWYRQSLGQGLEFLIYFQGNSAPDKSGLPSDRFSAERTGGSVSTLTIQRTQQEDSAVYLCASSRQPQNQPQHFGDGTRLSIL.